This T cell receptor (beta chain) appears in the sequencing data of a study of regulatory T cells in long-lasting Graves disease. Study-level background: Disease was considered persistent Graves' disease after over 5 years of antithyroid drugs (with positive TSH receptor antibodies). Whole-study findings and limits: New patients shared fewer public clonotypes (roughly 990) than persistent patients did (fewer than 3,000).

Documented time point: persistent/refractory GD, antithyroid drugs over 5 years with positive TRAb. PBMC-derived RNA was used for the TCR library. CDR3-region Arm-PCR and iRepertoire HTBI primers produced the TCR beta libraries. TCRdb reprocessed the multiplex PCR reads via MiXCR and lists one record per CDR3 protein. This table has hundreds of thousands of distinct CDR3 sequences, approximately 29% appearing once. CDR3 size: 14 residues. Deletions cut 7 bases from V and 2 bases from J, with 14 bases between. CDR1 and CDR2 from the germline V gene are SGHAT and FQNNGV. This clonotype was seen repeatedly, ten times or more. What it binds is not known.

The chain couples TRBV11-2 to TRBJ1-1; D gene unclear. The clonotype comes from a female donor with Graves disease. This specimen was peripheral blood mononuclear cells (PBMCs), taken when the disease was refractory, from a patient treated with antithyroid drugs. CDR3 amino acids: CASTATPSNTEAFF. Written as DNA, the CDR3 is TGTGCCAGCACCGCAACCCCATCTAACACTGAAGCTTTCTTT. The whole variable domain, remainder taken from reference TRBV11-2 and TRBJ1-1, is EAGVAQSPRYKIIEKRQSVAFWCNPISGHATLYWYQQILGQGPKLLIQFQNNGVVDDSQLPKDRFSAERLKGVDSTLKIQPAKLEDSAVYLCASTATPSNTEAFFGQGTRLTVV.